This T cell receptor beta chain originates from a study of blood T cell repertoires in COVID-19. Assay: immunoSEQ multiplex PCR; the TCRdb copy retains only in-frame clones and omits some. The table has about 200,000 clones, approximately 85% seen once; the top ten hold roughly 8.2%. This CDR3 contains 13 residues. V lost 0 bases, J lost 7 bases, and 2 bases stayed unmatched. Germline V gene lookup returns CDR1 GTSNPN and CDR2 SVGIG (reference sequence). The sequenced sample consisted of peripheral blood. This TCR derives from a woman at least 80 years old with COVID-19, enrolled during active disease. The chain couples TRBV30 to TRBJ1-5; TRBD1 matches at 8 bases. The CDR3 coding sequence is TGTGCCTGGAGTGTACAGGGGGGGCAGCCCCAGCATTTT. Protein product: CAWSVQGGQPQHF.